Listed below are T cell receptor beta chains from one sample, sequenced in a study of control samples from healthy donors and cancer patients. The table came from immunoSEQ multiplex PCR; TCRdb's copy has only in-frame clones and leaves some out. This sample yields 400,000 to 450,000 clones, of which roughly 90% are seen a single time; just under 6.5% belongs to the top ten. The sample was PBMCs. All receptors derive from a man in his forties with head and neck cancer. CDR3s include the opening cysteine and the closing phenylalanine or tryptophan. The D gene is left open where the match is weak. Not all rows give a size; the values are once, few, many and, for expanded clones, a class.

- TRBJ2-3 once TRBV5-5 CASSSRGSTDTQYF TGTGCCAGCAGCTCCAGGGGCAGCACAGATACGCAGTATTTT
- TRBJ1-1 - TRBV19 CASNPPTGLNTEAFF TGTGCCAGTAACCCACCGACGGGATTGAACACTGAAGCTTTCTTT
- TRBJ2-2 - TRBV5-6 CASSLQGAGELFF TGTGCCAGCAGCCTACAGGGAGCCGGGGAGCTGTTTTTT
- TRBJ2-2 - TRBV7-9 CASSLDVGWTIDTGELFF TGTGCCAGCAGCTTAGATGTGGGGTGGACCATCGACACCGGGGAGCTGTTTTTT
- TRBJ1-5 - TRBV4-3 CASSQAWGNQPQHF TGCGCCAGCAGCCAAGCTTGGGGGAATCAGCCCCAGCATTTT
TRBD2 TRBJ2-1 - TRBV7-2 CASSSGGVSSYNEQFF TGTGCCAGCAGCTCGGGGGGGGTAAGCTCCTACAATGAGCAGTTCTTC
- TRBJ1-2 - TRBV6-5 CASSPRAFYGYTF TGTGCCAGCAGTCCGAGGGCCTTCTATGGCTACACCTTC
TRBD1 TRBJ1-5 once TRBV28 CAAEQGAGQPQHF TGTGCCGCCGAACAGGGGGCAGGTCAGCCCCAGCATTTT
TRBD1 TRBJ2-3 once TRBV18 CASSPVTGGTDTQYF TGTGCCAGCTCACCAGTGACAGGGGGCACAGATACGCAGTATTTT
- TRBJ1-2 - TRBV11-2 CASRRGQEDGYTF TGTGCCAGCAGACGAGGCCAGGAGGATGGCTACACCTTC
- TRBJ1-1 - TRBV27 CASSGAGEVNTEAFF TGTGCCAGCAGTGGGGCAGGGGAAGTGAATACTGAAGCTTTCTTT
- TRBJ1-6 - TRBV5-5 CASSFEGWNSPLHF TGTGCCAGCAGCTTCGAGGGTTGGAATTCACCCCTCCACTTT
- TRBJ1-2 - TRBV6-5 CASSYSPREGYTF TGTGCCAGCAGTTACTCGCCCAGGGAAGGCTACACCTTC
- TRBJ2-5 - TRBV15 CATSSSGHQETQYF TGTGCCACCAGCTCGTCGGGACACCAAGAGACCCAGTACTTC
- TRBJ1-3 once TRBV5-6 CASSRPGTHNTIYF TGTGCCAGCAGCCGACCCGGGACACACAACACCATATATTTT
- TRBJ2-7 - TRBV7-8 CASSLVQIHEQYF TGTGCCAGCAGCCTAGTTCAGATTCACGAGCAGTACTTC
TRBD1 TRBJ2-2 - TRBV6-5 CASSRDRETGELFF TGTGCCAGCAGTCGGGACAGGGAGACCGGGGAGCTGTTTTTT
- TRBJ2-3 - TRBV19 CASSIKGFSADTQYF TGTGCCAGTAGTATAAAAGGGTTTAGTGCAGATACGCAGTATTTT
- TRBJ2-7 - TRBV11-1 CASSPRRYEQYF TGTGCCAGCAGCCCTCGCCGCTACGAGCAGTACTTC
- TRBJ1-1 - TRBV5-1 CASSFGQFEDTEAFF TGCGCCAGCAGCTTCGGACAGTTTGAGGACACTGAAGCTTTCTTT
TRBD2 TRBJ2-7 - TRBV19 CASSIKGLAASSYEQYF TGTGCCAGTAGTATAAAAGGACTAGCGGCAAGCTCCTACGAGCAGTACTTC
- TRBJ1-5 - TRBV28 CASSFASGGPQHF TGTGCCAGCAGTTTTGCCTCGGGAGGGCCCCAGCATTTT
TRBD1 TRBJ1-3 few TRBV30 CAWRRDRVTGNTIYF TGTGCCTGGAGGCGGGACAGGGTGACCGGAAACACCATATATTTT
- TRBJ2-1 few TRBV11-1 CASSPNLAISTEQFF TGTGCCAGCAGCCCTAATTTAGCTATTAGCACTGAGCAGTTCTTC
- TRBJ1-5 - TRBV28 CASSFVRGGGSNQPQHF TGTGCCAGCAGTTTCGTGAGGGGGGGAGGAAGCAATCAGCCCCAGCATTTT
- TRBJ2-3 - TRBV6-1 CASSDPERITDTQYF TGTGCCAGCAGTGACCCTGAGCGGATCACAGATACGCAGTATTTT
TRBD1 TRBJ1-1 once TRBV13 CASSLEQGANTEAFF TGTGCCAGCAGCTTAGAACAGGGGGCAAACACTGAAGCTTTCTTT